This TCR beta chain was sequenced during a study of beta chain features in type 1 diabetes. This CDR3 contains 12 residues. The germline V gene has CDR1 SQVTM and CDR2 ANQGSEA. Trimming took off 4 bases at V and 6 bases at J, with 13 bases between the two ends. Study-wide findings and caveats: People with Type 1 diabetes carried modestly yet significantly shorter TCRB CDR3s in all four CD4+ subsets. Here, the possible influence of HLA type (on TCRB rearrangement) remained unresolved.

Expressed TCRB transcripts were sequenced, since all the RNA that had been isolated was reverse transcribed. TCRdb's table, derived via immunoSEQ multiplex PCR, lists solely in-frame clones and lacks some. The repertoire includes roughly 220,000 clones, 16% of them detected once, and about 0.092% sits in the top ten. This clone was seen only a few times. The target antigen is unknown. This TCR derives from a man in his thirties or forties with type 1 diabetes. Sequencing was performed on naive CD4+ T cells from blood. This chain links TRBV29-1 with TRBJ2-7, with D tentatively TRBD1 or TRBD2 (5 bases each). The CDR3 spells CSVAEGSSEQYF. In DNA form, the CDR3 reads TGCAGCGTTGCTGAGGGGTCCAGCGAGCAGTACTTC.